The 3 T cell receptor beta chains listed next were all sequenced from one sample in a study of shared clonotypes between healthy human individuals. Repertoires were generated with immunoSEQ multiplex PCR, while TCRdb's copy carries only in-frame clones and drops some. Among about 1.5 million clones listed, under 99% were seen once. The sample consisted of naive CD4+ T cells sorted from blood. Subset of the sample: CD45RA+ positively selected. The receptors derive from a man aged 25 to 40 in good health.

The chain has TRBV15 and TRBJ2-7; no clear D gene. This CDR3 spans 14 amino acids. The V end lost 3 bases, the J end lost 0 bases, and 9 bases lay between the germline ends. The V gene's germline CDR1 is LNHNV and CDR2 YYDKDF (reference sequence). In DNA, the CDR3 is TGTGCCACCAGCAGGGGCGGCGTCTCCTACGAGCAGTACTTC. Amino acids: CATSRGGVSYEQYF.

The V call is TRBV9, the J call TRBJ1-5; 11 bases map to TRBD1. Germline CDR1 is SGDLS and CDR2 is YYNGEE. The V segment lost 3 bases and the J segment 6 bases; nucleotides outside the gene matches: 5. The length of the CDR3 is 15 residues. The CDR3 bases are TGTGCCAGCAGCGAGGGGACAGGGGGTGCTCAGCCCCAGCATTTT. This encodes CASSEGTGGAQPQHF.

The chain links TRBV7-9 to TRBJ2-7; D might be TRBD1 (6 bases). The V gene's germline CDR1 is SEHNR and CDR2 FQNEAQ (reference sequence). Trimming took 11 bases from V and 1 from J, leaving 15 bases between them. The length of the CDR3 is 13 residues. The CDR3 DNA follows: TGTGCCTCTCGGACAGTCGGGTCCTACGAGCAGTACTTC. Amino acid sequence: CASRTVGSYEQYF.